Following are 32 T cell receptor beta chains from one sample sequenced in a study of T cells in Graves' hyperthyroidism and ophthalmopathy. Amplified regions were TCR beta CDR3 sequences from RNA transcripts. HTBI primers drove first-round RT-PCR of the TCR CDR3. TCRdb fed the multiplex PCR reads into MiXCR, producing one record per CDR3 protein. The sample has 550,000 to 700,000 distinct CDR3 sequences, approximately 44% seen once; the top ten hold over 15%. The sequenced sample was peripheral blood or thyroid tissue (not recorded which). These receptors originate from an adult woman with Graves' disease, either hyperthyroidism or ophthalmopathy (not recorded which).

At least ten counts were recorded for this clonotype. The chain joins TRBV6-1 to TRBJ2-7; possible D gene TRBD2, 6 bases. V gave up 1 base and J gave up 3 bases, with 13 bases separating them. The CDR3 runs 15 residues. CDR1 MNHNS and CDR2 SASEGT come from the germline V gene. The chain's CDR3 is CASSEGGEAIYEQYF. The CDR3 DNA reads TGTGCCAGCAGTGAAGGGGGGGAGGCGATCTACGAGCAGTACTTC.

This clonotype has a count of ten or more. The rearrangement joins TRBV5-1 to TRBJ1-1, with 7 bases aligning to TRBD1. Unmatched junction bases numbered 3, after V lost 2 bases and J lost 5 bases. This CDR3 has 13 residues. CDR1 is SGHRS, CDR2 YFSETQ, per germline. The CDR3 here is CASSFTGETEAFF. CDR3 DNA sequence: TGCGCCAGCAGCTTTACAGGGGAAACTGAAGCTTTCTTT.

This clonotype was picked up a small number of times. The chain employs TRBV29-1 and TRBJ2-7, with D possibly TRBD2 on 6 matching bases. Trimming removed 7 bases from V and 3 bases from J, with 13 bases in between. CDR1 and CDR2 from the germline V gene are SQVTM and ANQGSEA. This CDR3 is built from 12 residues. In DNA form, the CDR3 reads TGCAGCGCGATAGCGGAGAACTACGAGCAGTACTTC. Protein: CSAIAENYEQYF.

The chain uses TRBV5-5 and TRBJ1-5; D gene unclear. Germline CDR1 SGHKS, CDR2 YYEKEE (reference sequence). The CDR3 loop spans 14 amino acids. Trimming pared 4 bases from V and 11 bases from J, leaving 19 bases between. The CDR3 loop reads CASSREAGQETQHF. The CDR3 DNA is TGTGCCAGCAGCAGAGAGGCGGGCCAAGAGACCCAGCATTTT.

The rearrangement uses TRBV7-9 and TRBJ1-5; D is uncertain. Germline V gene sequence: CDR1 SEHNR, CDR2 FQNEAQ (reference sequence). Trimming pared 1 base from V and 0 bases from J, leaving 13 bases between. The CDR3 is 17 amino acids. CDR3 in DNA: TGTGCCAGCAGCTTAGGGACCCACGGGAGTAGCAATCAGCCCCAGCATTTT. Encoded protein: CASSLGTHGSSNQPQHF.

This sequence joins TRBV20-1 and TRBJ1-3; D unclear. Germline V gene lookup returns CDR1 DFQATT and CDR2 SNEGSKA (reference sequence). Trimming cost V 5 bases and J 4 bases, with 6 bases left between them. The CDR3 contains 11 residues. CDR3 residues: CSALIGNTIYF. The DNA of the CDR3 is TGCAGTGCTTTAATCGGAAACACCATATATTTT.

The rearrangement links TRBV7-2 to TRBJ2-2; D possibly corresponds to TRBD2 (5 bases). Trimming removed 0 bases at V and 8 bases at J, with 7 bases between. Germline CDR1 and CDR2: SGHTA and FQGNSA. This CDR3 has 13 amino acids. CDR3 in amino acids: CASSLATGGELFF. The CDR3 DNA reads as TGTGCCAGCAGCTTAGCCACGGGAGGGGAGCTGTTTTTT.

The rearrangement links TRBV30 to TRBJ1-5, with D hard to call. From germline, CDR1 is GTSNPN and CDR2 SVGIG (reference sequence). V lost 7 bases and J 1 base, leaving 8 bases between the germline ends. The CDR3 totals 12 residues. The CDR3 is CAYDQSNQPQHF. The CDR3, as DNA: TGTGCCTATGACCAGAGCAATCAGCCCCAGCATTTT.

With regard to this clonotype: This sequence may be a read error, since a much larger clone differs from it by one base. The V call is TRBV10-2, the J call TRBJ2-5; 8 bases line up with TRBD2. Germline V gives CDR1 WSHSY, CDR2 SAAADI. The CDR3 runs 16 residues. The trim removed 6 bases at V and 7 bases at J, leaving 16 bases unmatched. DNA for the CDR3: TGCGCCAGCAGCCAAGGCCCGCGCCGGGGGGGAGGGACCCAGTACTTC. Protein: CASSQGPRRGGGTQYF.

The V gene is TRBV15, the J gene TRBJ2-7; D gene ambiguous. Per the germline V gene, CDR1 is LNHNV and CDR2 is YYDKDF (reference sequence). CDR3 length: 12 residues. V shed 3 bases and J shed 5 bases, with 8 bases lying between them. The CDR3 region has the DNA TGTGCCACCAGCAGTATCCGGAACGAGCAGTACTTC. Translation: CATSSIRNEQYF.

The CDR3 region is CASSFAWDRNTGELFF. For the CDR3, the DNA is TGTGCCAGCAGCTTCGCTTGGGACAGGAACACCGGGGAGCTGTTTTTT. The V and J genes are TRBV7-9 and TRBJ2-2, with 7 bases fitting TRBD1. CDR3 length equals 16 residues. Looked up from germline, CDR1 is SEHNR and CDR2 is FQNEAQ (reference sequence). Losses at the gene ends were 3 bases for V and 1 base for J; bases not matched to a gene: 5.

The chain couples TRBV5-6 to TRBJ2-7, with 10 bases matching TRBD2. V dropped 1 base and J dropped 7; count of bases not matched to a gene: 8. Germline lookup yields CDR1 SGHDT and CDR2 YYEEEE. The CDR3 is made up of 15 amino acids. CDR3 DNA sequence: TGTGCCAGCAGCTTGCCTAGCGGGAGACCTCGGGAGCAGTACTTC. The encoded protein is CASSLPSGRPREQYF.

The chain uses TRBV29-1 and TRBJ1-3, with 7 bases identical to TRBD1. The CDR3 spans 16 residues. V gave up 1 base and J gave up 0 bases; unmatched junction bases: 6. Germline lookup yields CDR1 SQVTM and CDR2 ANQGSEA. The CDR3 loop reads CSVEGLRDSSGNTIYF. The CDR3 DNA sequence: TGCAGCGTTGAAGGGCTCCGGGACAGCTCTGGAAACACCATATATTTT.

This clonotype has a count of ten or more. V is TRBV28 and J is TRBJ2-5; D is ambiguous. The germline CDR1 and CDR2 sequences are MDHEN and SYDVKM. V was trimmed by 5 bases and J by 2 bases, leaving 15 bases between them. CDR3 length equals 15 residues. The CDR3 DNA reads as TGTGCCAGCAGTGGGTCCGGAGACGGACAAGAGACCCAGTACTTC. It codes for CASSGSGDGQETQYF.

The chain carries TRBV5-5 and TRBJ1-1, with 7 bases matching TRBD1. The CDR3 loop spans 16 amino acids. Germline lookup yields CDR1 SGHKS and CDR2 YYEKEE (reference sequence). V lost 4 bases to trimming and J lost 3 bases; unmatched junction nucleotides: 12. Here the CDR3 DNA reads TGTGCCAGCAGCCTCACCAGGGGGTTCGGTTACACTGAAGCTTTCTTT. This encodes CASSLTRGFGYTEAFF.

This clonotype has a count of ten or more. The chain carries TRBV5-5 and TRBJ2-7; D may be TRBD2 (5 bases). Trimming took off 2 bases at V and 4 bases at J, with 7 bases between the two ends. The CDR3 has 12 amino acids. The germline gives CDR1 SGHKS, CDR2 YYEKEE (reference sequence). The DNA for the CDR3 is TGTGCCAGCAGCTTAAGGGAGTACGAGCAGTACTTC. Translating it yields CASSLREYEQYF.

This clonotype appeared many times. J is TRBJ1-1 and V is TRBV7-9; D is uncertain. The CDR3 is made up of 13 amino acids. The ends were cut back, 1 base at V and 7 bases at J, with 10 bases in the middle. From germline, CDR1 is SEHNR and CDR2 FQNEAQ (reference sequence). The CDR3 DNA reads TGTGCCAGCAGCTTAGTGTCAGGCAATGAAGCTTTCTTT. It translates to CASSLVSGNEAFF.

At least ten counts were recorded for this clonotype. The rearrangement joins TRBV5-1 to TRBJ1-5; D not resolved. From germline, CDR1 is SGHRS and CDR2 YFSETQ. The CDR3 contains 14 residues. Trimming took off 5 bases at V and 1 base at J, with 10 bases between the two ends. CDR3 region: CASSDGMSNQPQHF. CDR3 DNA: TGCGCCAGCAGTGATGGAATGAGCAATCAGCCCCAGCATTTT.

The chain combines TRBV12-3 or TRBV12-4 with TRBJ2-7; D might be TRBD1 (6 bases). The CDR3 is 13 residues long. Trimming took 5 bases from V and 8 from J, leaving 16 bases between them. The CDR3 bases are TGTGCCAGCAGTCTTACAGGGTTCTCTAAGCAGTACTTC. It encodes CASSLTGFSKQYF.

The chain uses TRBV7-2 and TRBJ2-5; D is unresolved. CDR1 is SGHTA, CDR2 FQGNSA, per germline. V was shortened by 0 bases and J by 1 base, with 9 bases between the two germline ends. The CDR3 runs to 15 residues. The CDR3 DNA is TGTGCCAGCAGCTTAGCGCGGCTAACCCAAGAGACCCAGTACTTC. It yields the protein CASSLARLTQETQYF.

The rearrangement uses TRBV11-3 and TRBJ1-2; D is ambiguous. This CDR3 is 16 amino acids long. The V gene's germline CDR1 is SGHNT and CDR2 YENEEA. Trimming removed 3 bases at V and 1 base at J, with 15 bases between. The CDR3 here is CASSLFPGANNYGYTF. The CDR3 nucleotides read TGTGCCAGCAGCTTGTTCCCAGGTGCTAATAACTATGGCTACACCTTC.

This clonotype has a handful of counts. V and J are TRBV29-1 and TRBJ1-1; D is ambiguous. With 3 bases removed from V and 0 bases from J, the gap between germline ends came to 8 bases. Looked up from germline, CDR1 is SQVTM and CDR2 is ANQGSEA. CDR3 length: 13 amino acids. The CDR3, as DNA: TGCAGCGTTGAGGCACTCATGAACACTGAAGCTTTCTTT. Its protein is CSVEALMNTEAFF.

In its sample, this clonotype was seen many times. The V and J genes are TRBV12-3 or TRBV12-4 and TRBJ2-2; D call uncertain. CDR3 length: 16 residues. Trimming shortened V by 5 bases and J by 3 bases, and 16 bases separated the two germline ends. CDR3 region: CASSPRITWDTGELFF. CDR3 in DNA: TGTGCCAGCAGTCCAAGGATCACCTGGGACACCGGGGAGCTGTTTTTT.

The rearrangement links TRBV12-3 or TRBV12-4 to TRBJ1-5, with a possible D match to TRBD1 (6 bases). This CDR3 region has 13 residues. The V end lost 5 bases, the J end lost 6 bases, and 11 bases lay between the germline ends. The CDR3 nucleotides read TGTGCCAGCAGTCGGGACATCAGTCAGCCCCAGCATTTT. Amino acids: CASSRDISQPQHF.

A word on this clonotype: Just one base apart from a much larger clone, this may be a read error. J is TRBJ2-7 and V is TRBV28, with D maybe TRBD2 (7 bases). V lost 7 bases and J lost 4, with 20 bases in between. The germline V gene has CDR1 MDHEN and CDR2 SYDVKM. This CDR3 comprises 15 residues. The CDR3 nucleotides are TGTGCCAGCATCCCCCCGGGGGGCGTGGTGTACGAGCAGTACTTC. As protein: CASIPPGGVVYEQYF.

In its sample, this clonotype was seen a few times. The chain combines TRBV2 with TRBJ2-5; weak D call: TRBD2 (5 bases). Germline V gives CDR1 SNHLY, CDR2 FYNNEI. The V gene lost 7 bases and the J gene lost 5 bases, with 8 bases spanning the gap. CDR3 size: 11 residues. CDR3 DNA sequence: TGTGCCAGCACCGGGGTCGAGACCCAGTACTTC. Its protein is CASTGVETQYF.

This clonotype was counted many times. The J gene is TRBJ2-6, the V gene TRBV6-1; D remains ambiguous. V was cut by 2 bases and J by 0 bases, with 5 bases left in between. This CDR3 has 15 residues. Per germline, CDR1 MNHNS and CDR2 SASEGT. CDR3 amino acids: CASSETSSGANVLTF. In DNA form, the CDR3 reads TGTGCCAGCAGTGAAACCAGCTCTGGGGCCAACGTCCTGACTTTC.

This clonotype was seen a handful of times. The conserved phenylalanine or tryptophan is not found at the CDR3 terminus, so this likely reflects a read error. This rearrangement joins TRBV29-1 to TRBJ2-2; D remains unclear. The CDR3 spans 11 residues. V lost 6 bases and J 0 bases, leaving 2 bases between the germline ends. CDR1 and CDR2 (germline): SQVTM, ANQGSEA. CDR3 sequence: CSVSNTGELFL. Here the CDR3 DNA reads TGCAGCGTCTCGAACACCGGGGAGCTGTTTCTT.

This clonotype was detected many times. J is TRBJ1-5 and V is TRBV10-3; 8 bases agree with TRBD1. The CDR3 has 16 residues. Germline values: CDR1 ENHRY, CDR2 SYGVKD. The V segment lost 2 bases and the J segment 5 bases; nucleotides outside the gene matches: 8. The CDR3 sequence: CAISEGDRTRDQPQHF. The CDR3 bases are TGTGCCATCAGTGAGGGGGACAGGACGAGGGATCAGCCCCAGCATTTT.

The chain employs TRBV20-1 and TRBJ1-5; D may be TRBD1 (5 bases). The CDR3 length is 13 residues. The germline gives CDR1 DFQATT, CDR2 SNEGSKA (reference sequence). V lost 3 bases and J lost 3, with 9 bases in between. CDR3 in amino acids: CSASRRDNQPQHF. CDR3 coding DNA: TGCAGTGCTAGTCGCAGGGACAATCAGCCCCAGCATTTT.

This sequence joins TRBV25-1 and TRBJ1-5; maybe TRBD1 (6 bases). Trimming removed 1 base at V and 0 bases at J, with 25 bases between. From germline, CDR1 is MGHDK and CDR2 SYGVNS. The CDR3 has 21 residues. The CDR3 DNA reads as TGTGCCAGCAGTGAATTGGTCAGGGACACCGGGGAGCTTAATAGCAATCAGCCCCAGCATTTT. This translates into CASSELVRDTGELNSNQPQHF. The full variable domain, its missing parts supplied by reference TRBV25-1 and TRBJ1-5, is EADIYQTPRYLVIGTGKKITLECSQTMGHDKMYWYQQDPGMELHLIHYSYGVNSTEKGDLSSESTVSRIRTEHFPLTLESARPSHTSQYLCASSELVRDTGELNSNQPQHFGDGTRLSIL.

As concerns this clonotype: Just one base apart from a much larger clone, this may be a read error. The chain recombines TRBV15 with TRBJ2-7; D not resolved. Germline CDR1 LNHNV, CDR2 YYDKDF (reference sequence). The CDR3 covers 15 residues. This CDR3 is CATSRAGFSSYEQHF. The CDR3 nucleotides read TGTGCCACCAGCCGCGCCGGGTTCTCCTCCTACGAGCAGCACTTC.